Listed below are T cell receptor beta chains from one sample, sequenced in a study of blood T cell repertoires in COVID-19. Using immunoSEQ multiplex PCR, the repertoire was profiled, and TCRdb retains in-frame clones only, with some absent. The table includes about 130,000 clones, approximately 82% detected once. Sequences were obtained from peripheral blood. Every receptor here comes from a man aged 55 to 69 who had recovered from COVID-19. CDR3s include the opening cysteine and the closing phenylalanine or tryptophan. Each record gives: V gene, D gene, J gene, clone size, CDR3 protein, CDR3 DNA. D genes are given only for firm matches. Only part of the rows carry a size: once, few, many, or a class if the clone is expanded.

TRBV14,.,TRBJ2-1,.,CASSQEISYNEQFF,TGTGCCAGCAGCCAAGAAATCAGTTACAATGAGCAGTTCTTC
TRBV27,.,TRBJ2-3,.,CASSLNGGRDTQYF,TGTGCCAGCAGTTTAAATGGGGGCAGAGATACGCAGTATTTT
TRBV30,TRBD1,TRBJ1-6,.,CAWSAGTGATGSPLHF,TGTGCCTGGAGTGCAGGGACAGGGGCCACGGGTTCACCCCTCCACTTT
TRBV2,.,TRBJ1-1,.,CASSEAPGFNTEAFF,TGTGCCAGCAGTGAAGCGCCGGGGTTCAACACTGAAGCTTTCTTT
TRBV6-5,.,TRBJ1-1,.,CASARGNTEAFF,TGTGCCAGCGCCAGGGGGAACACTGAAGCTTTCTTT
TRBV21-1,.,TRBJ2-5,.,CASSLHRGTQYF,TGTGCCAGCAGCCTCCATCGAGGGACCCAGTACTTC
TRBV6-6,.,TRBJ2-1,once,CASSYNSNNEQFF,TGTGCCAGCAGTTATAACTCTAACAATGAGCAGTTCTTC
TRBV11-3,TRBD2,TRBJ2-7,.,CASSPGTSGGYEQYF,TGTGCCAGCAGCCCCGGGACTAGCGGGGGCTACGAGCAGTACTTC
TRBV28,TRBD1,TRBJ2-7,.,CASRAQSTGLNYEQYF,TGTGCCAGCAGGGCTCAGTCGACAGGGTTAAACTACGAGCAGTACTTC
TRBV6-4,.,TRBJ2-5,.,CASSDLARKETQYF,TGTGCCAGCAGTGACTTGGCTAGGAAAGAGACCCAGTACTTC
TRBV25-1,TRBD1,TRBJ1-3,.,CASSQPPGQGNSGNTIYF,TGTGCCAGCAGTCAACCCCCCGGACAGGGAAACTCTGGAAACACCATATATTTT
TRBV7-2,TRBD2,TRBJ2-3,.,CASSYIAGGGDTQYF,TGTGCCAGCAGCTATATAGCGGGGGGGGGCGATACGCAGTATTTT
TRBV12-3/TRBV12-4,TRBD2,TRBJ2-7,.,CASSLGGSYEQYF,TGTGCCAGCAGTTTGGGCGGGAGCTACGAGCAGTACTTC
TRBV27,TRBD1,TRBJ1-2,.,CASSLSGQGYGYTF,TGTGCCAGCAGTTTATCGGGACAGGGCTATGGCTACACCTTC
TRBV7-3,.,TRBJ2-2,.,CASSSPTGSANTGELFF,TGTGCCAGCAGCTCCCCGACAGGTAGCGCGAACACCGGGGAGCTGTTTTTT
TRBV18,.,TRBJ2-2,.,CASSPSSTGELFF,TGTGCCAGCTCACCTAGTAGCACCGGGGAGCTGTTTTTT
TRBV14,.,TRBJ1-2,.,CASSRSRGNGYTF,TGTGCCAGCAGCCGCAGCAGGGGAAATGGCTACACCTTC
TRBV14,.,TRBJ2-7,few,CASSQAREQYF,TGTGCCAGCAGCCAAGCTCGCGAGCAGTACTTC
TRBV28,.,TRBJ2-7,.,CASSLSLYEQYF,TGTGCCAGCAGTTTATCTCTTTACGAGCAGTACTTC
TRBV7-2,.,TRBJ2-5,.,CASSLGPSAGQETQYF,TGTGCCAGCAGCTTGGGGCCTAGCGCAGGACAAGAGACCCAGTACTTC
TRBV6-4,.,TRBJ1-1,.,CASRTTYRNTEAFF,TGTGCCAGCAGGACGACCTACAGGAACACTGAAGCTTTCTTT
TRBV13,.,TRBJ2-1,few,CASSLRPWEDEQFF,TGTGCCAGCAGCTTACGGCCTTGGGAGGATGAGCAGTTCTTC
TRBV2,TRBD2,TRBJ2-7,.,CASSVRLAGEQYF,TGTGCCAGCAGTGTCCGACTAGCAGGCGAGCAGTACTTC
TRBV6-2/TRBV6-3,.,TRBJ1-1,few,CASSYSRSTEAFF,TGTGCCAGCAGTTACTCACGGAGCACTGAAGCTTTCTTT
TRBV29-1,.,TRBJ1-2,.,CSVEGGQGTERVYNYGYTF,TGCAGCGTTGAAGGGGGGCAGGGGACGGAAAGGGTGTATAACTATGGCTACACCTTC
TRBV30,.,TRBJ1-2,.,CAWSVLADGGYTF,TGTGCCTGGAGTGTTTTGGCTGATGGTGGCTACACCTTC
TRBV19,.,TRBJ1-1,once,CASSMGHLNTEAFF,TGTGCCAGTAGTATGGGACACCTGAACACTGAAGCTTTCTTT
TRBV19,TRBD1,TRBJ1-2,.,CASSISSKQGADYGYTF,TGTGCCAGTAGTATCTCTTCAAAACAGGGGGCTGACTATGGCTACACCTTC
TRBV5-5,.,TRBJ1-3,.,CASSFFGVASLRGKNTIYF,TGTGCCAGCAGCTTTTTCGGGGTCGCGAGTTTGCGGGGGAAAAACACCATATATTTT
TRBV29-1,TRBD1,TRBJ1-2,.,CSVATGGNYGYTF,TGCAGCGTTGCCACAGGGGGAAACTATGGCTACACCTTC
TRBV7-9,.,TRBJ1-5,many,CASSLEADQPQHF,TGTGCCAGCAGCTTAGAGGCGGATCAGCCCCAGCATTTT
TRBV7-2,.,TRBJ2-1,.,CASSPQGTASYNEQFF,TGTGCCAGCAGCCCGCAGGGGACGGCCAGCTACAATGAGCAGTTCTTC
TRBV7-9,.,TRBJ1-2,.,CASSLSGADGYTF,TGTGCCAGCAGCCTGTCAGGGGCGGATGGCTACACCTTC
TRBV24-1,.,TRBJ1-4,.,CATSDARGSNEKLFF,TGTGCCACCAGTGATGCTAGGGGCTCTAATGAAAAACTGTTTTTT
TRBV27,TRBD2,TRBJ2-7,few,CASRRTSGSRSYEQYF,TGTGCCAGCAGAAGGACTAGCGGGAGCAGGTCCTACGAGCAGTACTTC
TRBV6-1,.,TRBJ1-5,.,CASSEGRQAVEPQHF,TGTGCCAGCAGCGAAGGACGACAGGCTGTGGAGCCCCAGCATTTT
TRBV27,.,TRBJ1-2,.,CASSFVGGGRGYTF,TGTGCCAGCAGTTTCGTGGGAGGGGGGAGAGGCTACACCTTC
TRBV2,.,TRBJ1-2,.,CASQGTRQYGGYTF,TGTGCCAGCCAGGGGACCCGCCAATACGGTGGCTACACCTTC
TRBV28,TRBD1,TRBJ1-1,.,CASSQQGRGNTEAFF,TGTGCCAGCAGTCAACAGGGGCGGGGGAACACTGAAGCTTTCTTT
TRBV7-9,.,TRBJ1-6,.,CASSPRLTGRSSYNSPLHF,TGTGCCAGCAGCCCCCGACTTACAGGCCGGAGCTCCTATAATTCACCCCTCCACTTT
TRBV5-5,.,TRBJ1-1,.,CASSSLVSSPTMNTEAFF,TGTGCCAGCAGCTCACTAGTTAGTTCCCCGACCATGAACACTGAAGCTTTCTTT
TRBV5-4,.,TRBJ1-6,.,CASSLDRVTLHF,TGTGCCAGCAGCTTGGACAGGGTGACCCTCCACTTT
TRBV4-2,.,TRBJ1-1,.,CASSQAGAGNTEAFF,TGTGCCAGCAGCCAAGCAGGGGCGGGGAACACTGAAGCTTTCTTT
TRBV7-9,TRBD2,TRBJ2-1,.,CASQSGAGGSYNEQFF,TGTGCCAGCCAGTCAGGGGCGGGGGGGTCCTACAATGAGCAGTTCTTC
TRBV6-2/TRBV6-3,TRBD1,TRBJ1-2,.,CASSGTGGNGYTF,TGTGCCAGCAGCGGCACAGGGGGCAATGGCTACACCTTC
TRBV2,TRBD2,TRBJ2-1,.,CASSFASGRSNEQFF,TGTGCCAGCAGTTTCGCTAGCGGGAGGTCCAATGAGCAGTTCTTC
TRBV5-4,TRBD2,TRBJ2-4,once,CASSLGLAGKLNIQYF,TGTGCCAGCAGCTTGGGACTAGCGGGAAAGTTAAACATTCAGTACTTC
TRBV29-1,TRBD1,TRBJ1-1,once,CSGRQGNTEAFF,TGCAGCGGTAGACAGGGCAACACTGAAGCTTTCTTT
TRBV28,TRBD1,TRBJ1-3,.,CASSLDADRGNTIYF,TGTGCCAGCAGTTTAGACGCGGACAGGGGAAACACCATATATTTT